This TCR beta chain came from a study of human T cells and chemical hapten exposure (dated by TCRdb to the early 2020s). Broadly, across the study: For sensitization, 2% DPC in acetone was applied to a 2 cm by 2 cm area of upper inner arm skin. The mostly female patient cohort included alopecia areata with under or over 50% scalp involvement, alopecia totalis and alopecia universalis. Libraries were combined into a pool for sequencing, and differences in TCR yield between samples came mainly from small differences in library volumes within the pool. Patient blood was sampled pre-sensitization (week 0) and at 2, 6 and about 24 weeks after DPC sensitization. Patch testing was done on the upper back using Finn chambers containing 0.01% DPC, and results were scored after 6 days according to International Contact Dermatitis Research Group standards. Peripheral blood TCR repertoire changes were tracked in vivo in alopecia patients during primary and secondary sensitization to the hapten diphenylcyclopropenone (DPC). Blood for TCR sequencing was provided by twenty-nine alopecia patients at one to four time points (pre-sensitization, 2, 6 and 24 weeks). Throughout the approximately 24-week study period, patients were also given weekly therapeutic DPC doses on the scalp. Findings and caveats that apply to the study as a whole: A positive correlation was found between the number of PT1 expanded TCRs and patch test score, with significance reached at thresholds 8, 16 and 32 but not 4. After repeated subsampling, changes were observed in the strength of the expansion versus patch-test correlation and in the threshold at which the correlation became significant. Expanded TCRs formed significantly more large CDR3 similarity clusters than pre-sensitization or healthy control sets, consistent with antigen-driven responses. Because every patient had alopecia, a presumed autoimmune disease, the patients' immune response might differ from that of healthy individuals. DPC sensitization did not change the number of TCRs with a frequency above 1 in 1000, and there was no evidence of changes in global repertoire structure.

This clonotype was found many times. What this receptor recognizes is not known. No base quality information exists; no much larger clone differs at one position. The time point label corresponds to: patch test 1, 2 weeks after DPC sensitization. The intended sense of this specimen's treatment or condition label: therapeutic diphenylcyclopropenone sensitization with weekly scalp DPC. At every patch-test visit, the blood draw took place before the patch test was put on. Eligible patients were aged 18 to 70, diagnosed with alopecia, deemed suitable for DPC therapy, and excluded if pregnant. Total RNA was extracted from unfractionated whole blood that had been collected in Tempus Blood RNA tubes. Libraries were made using RACE. Sequencing was carried out with a NextSeq 500. Library preparation attached unique molecular identifiers to individual cDNA molecules for quantitative, reproducible TCR counting. Each blood RNA sample was used to sequence both TCR alpha and TCR beta chains. As for the original processing: The median number of TCRs per sample was around 96,000, ranging from about 23,224 to 690,600. The Decombinator software suite was used to annotate the V, J and CDR3 of the TCR reads. Every sample was subsampled to the same number of TCRs (28,000) for the PS versus PT1 abundance plots. Expanded TCRs were defined as absent before sensitization and observed at least eight times at the 2-week time point. The public reads were run again by TCRdb, first through fastp at Q25 and then through MiXCR, and only productive beta chains were kept. All rows with the same CDR3 protein become a single entry with the most common DNA and genes. The V and J calls and clone size come from TCRdb's table, not from the authors' own analysis. A total of 79,000 or so distinct CDR3 sequences appear in this sample, under 13% of them only once. Approximately 1.4% of the sample comes from the top ten.

The CDR3 runs 10 amino acids, cysteine and phenylalanine included. Only the CDR3 portion is preserved as DNA: 30 bases, with reading frame beginning at the first base. V is cut by 8 bases and J by 5 bases, and the space between the germline ends is 7 bases. Via the germline V gene, CDR1 is SQVTM and CDR2 ANQGSEA. The TCR originated in a woman in her forties or fifties with alopecia areata. Some clones in this sample may be carry-over from other donors' samples. This receptor chain uses TRBV29-1 and TRBJ2-1, with no confidently assigned D gene. Sequencing used whole blood, obtained in connection with sensitization to the hapten diphenylcyclopropenone (DPC). The CDR3 in this case is CSSLHNEQFF. The nucleotide sequence is given as TGCAGCTCCCTTCACAATGAGCAGTTCTTC.